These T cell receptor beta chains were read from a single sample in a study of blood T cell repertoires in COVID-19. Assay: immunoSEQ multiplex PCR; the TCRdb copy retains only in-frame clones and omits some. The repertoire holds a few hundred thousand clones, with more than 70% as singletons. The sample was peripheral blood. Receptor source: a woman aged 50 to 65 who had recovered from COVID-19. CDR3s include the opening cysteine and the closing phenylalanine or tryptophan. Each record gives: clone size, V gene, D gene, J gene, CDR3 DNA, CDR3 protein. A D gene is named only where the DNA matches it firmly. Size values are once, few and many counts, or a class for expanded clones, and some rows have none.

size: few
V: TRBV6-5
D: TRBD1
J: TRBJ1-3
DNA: TGTGCCAGCAACGACAGGGCTGGAAACACCATATATTTT
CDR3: CASNDRAGNTIYF

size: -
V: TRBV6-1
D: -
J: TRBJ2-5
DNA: TGTGCCAGCAGTGAAGCCCCCCGGGGGGCCGTGGAGACCCAGTACTTC
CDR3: CASSEAPRGAVETQYF

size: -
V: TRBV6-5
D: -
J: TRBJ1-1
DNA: TGTGCCAGCTGGGAGGGAGAAGCTTTCTTT
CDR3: CASWEGEAFF

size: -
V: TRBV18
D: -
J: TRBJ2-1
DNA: TGTGCCAGCTCACCTGGACAGTCCCCGGGGCAGTTCTTC
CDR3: CASSPGQSPGQFF

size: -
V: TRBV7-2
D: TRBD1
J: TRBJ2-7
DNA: TGTGCCAGCAGTCTAGGGACAGAGTACGAGCAGTACTTC
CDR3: CASSLGTEYEQYF

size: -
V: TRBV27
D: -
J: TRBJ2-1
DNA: TGTGCCAGCAGTTTATTATACAGGGGGGGATACAATGAGCAGTTCTTC
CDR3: CASSLLYRGGYNEQFF

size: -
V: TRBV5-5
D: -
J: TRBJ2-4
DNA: TGTGCCAGCAGCTTGAGGTCTCGGGAAAACATTCAGTACTTC
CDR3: CASSLRSRENIQYF

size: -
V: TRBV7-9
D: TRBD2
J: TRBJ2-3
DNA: TGTGCCAGCAGCTTGGGGCTAGCGGGAGGCACAGATACGCAGTATTTT
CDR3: CASSLGLAGGTDTQYF

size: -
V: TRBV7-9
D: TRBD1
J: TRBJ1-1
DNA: TGTGCCAGCAGCCGAGGACAGGGGGACACTGAAGCTTTCTTT
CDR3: CASSRGQGDTEAFF

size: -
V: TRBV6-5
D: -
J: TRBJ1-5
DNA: TGTGCCAGCAGCCGGACAGTAAATCAGCCCCAGCATTTT
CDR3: CASSRTVNQPQHF

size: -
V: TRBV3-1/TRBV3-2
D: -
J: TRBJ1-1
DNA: TGTGCCAGCAGCCAAGGCCCCTCGGGCACTGAAGCTTTCTTT
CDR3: CASSQGPSGTEAFF

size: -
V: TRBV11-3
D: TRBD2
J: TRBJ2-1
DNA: TGTGCCAGCAGCCTACGGACTAGCGGGAGTGTTGTTAATGAGCAGTTCTTC
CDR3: CASSLRTSGSVVNEQFF

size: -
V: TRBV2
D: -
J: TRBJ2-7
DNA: TGTGCCAGCAGTGTGGCAGACGAGCAGTACTTC
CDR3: CASSVADEQYF

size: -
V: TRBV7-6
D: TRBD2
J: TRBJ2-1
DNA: TGTGCCAGCAGCTGGGGGCCTAGCGGGGCCGCGGTCCCCTACAATGAGCAGTTCTTC
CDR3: CASSWGPSGAAVPYNEQFF

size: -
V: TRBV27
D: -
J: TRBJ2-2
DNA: TGTGCCAGTAAAATTGGGGCAAACACCGGGGAGCTGTTTTTT
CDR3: CASKIGANTGELFF

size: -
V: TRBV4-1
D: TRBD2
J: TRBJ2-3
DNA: TGCGCCAGCAGCCAAAAAACCCGGCAGCAGGGAATCCTCTGGGGGGGAGATACGCAGTATTTT
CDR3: CASSQKTRQQGILWGGDTQYF

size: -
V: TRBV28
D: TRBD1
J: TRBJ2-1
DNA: TGTGCCAGCAGCCAATCAACCGGGACAGGGAATCGTGAGCAGTTCTTC
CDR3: CASSQSTGTGNREQFF

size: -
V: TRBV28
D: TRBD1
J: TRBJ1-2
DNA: TGTGCCAGCACAGAACCCGGAGGGACAGGGGATGGCTACACCTTC
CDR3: CASTEPGGTGDGYTF

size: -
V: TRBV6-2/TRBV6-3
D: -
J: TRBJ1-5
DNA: TGTGCCAGCAGTTACTGGGAGGGCCATCAGCCCCAGCATTTT
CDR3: CASSYWEGHQPQHF

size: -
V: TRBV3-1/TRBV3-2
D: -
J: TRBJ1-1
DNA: TGTGCCAGCAGCCAAGAAGAGGGCATGAACACTGAAGCTTTCTTT
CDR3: CASSQEEGMNTEAFF

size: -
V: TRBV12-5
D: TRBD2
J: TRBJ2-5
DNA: TGTGCTAGTGGTTTTGCTAGCGGGACGAAAGAGACCCAGTACTTC
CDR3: CASGFASGTKETQYF

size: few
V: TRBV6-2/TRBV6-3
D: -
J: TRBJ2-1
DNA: TGTGCCAGCAGTTACTCATCTTGGCGGGCCCTGGGGAATGAGCAGTTCTTC
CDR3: CASSYSSWRALGNEQFF

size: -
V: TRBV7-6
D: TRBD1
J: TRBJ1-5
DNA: TGTGCCAGCAGCAGCACCCCGACAGGGTCGTTTCAGCCCCAGCATTTT
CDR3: CASSSTPTGSFQPQHF

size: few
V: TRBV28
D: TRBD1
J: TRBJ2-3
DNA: TGTGCCAGCAGTGTGGACAGGGTCACAGATACGCAGTATTTT
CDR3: CASSVDRVTDTQYF

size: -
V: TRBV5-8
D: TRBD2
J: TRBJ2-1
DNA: TGTGCCAGCAGCCCCGGGACTAGCGGGGGGGACTCCTACAATGAGCAGTTCTTC
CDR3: CASSPGTSGGDSYNEQFF

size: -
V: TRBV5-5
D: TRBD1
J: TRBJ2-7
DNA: TGTGCCAGCAGCTTGGGCGGTTACAGGGGTTACGAGCAGTACTTC
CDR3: CASSLGGYRGYEQYF

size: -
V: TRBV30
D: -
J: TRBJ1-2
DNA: TGTGCCTGCCACGCTTTGGGGCAGATCTATGGCTACACCTTC
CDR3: CACHALGQIYGYTF

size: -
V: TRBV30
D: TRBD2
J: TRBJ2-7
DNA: TGTGCCTGGAGGACTAGCGGCTACTACGAGCAGTACTTC
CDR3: CAWRTSGYYEQYF

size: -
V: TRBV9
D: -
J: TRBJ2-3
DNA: TGTGCCAGCAGCGTAGATAGTAGCAGGGACTTAGATACGCAGTATTTT
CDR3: CASSVDSSRDLDTQYF

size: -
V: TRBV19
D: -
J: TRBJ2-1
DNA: TGTGCCAGCGGGGGAGTTGGCTCCTACAATGAGCAGTTCTTC
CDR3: CASGGVGSYNEQFF

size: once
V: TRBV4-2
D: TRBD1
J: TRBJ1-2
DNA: TGTGCCAGCAGCCAGAGCGGACAGGGGGCGGTTGGCTACACCTTC
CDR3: CASSQSGQGAVGYTF

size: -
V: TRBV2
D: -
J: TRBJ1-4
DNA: TGTGCCAGCAGTGCAGGAGCGGGGGCTAATGAAAAACTGTTTTTT
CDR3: CASSAGAGANEKLFF

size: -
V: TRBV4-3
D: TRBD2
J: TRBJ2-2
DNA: TGCGCCAGCAGCCAGCACCGGGAGGGCCTATTTACCGGGGAGCTGTTTTTT
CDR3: CASSQHREGLFTGELFF

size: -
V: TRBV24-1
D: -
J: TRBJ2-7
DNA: TGTGCCACCAGTGATGCCGGCAGGGCTTACGAGCAGTACTTC
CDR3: CATSDAGRAYEQYF

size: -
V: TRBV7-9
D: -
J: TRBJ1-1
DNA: TGTGCCAGCAGTTCGCTCGGGTTGAGAGCTGAAGCTTTCTTT
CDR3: CASSSLGLRAEAFF